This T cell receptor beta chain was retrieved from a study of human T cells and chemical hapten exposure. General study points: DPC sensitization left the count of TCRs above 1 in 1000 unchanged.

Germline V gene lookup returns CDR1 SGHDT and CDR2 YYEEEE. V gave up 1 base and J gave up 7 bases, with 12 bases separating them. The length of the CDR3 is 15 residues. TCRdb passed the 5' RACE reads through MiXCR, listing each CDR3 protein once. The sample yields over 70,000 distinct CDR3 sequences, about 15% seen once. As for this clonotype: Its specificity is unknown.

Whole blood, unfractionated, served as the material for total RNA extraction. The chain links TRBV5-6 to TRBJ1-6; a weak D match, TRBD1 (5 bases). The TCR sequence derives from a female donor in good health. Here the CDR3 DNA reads TGTGCCAGCAGCTTGATGGCAGGGTGGAATTCACCCCTCCACTTT. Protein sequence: CASSLMAGWNSPLHF.